The rows below give T cell receptor beta chains drawn from one sample of a study of PD-L1 blockade in urothelial cancer. Measured with immunoSEQ multiplex PCR; TCRdb has only the in-frame clones, and not every one. This table holds 100,000 or so clones, over 75% found once. The material sequenced was PBMCs, taken around atezolizumab (anti-PD-L1) treatment. The receptors originated from a middle-aged man with urothelial cancer. Each CDR3 is given with its conserved first and last residue. The order of the fields is clone size, V gene, J gene, D gene, CDR3 DNA, CDR3 protein. D genes are given only for firm matches. Clone size is stated in some rows and not others, as once, few, many or a class when expanded.

abundance: once
v_gene: TRBV7-9
j_gene: TRBJ2-7
d_gene: NA
CDR3nt: TGTGCCAGCAGCTTAGGACAGGCCTCCTACGAGCAGTACTTC
CDR3aa: CASSLGQASYEQYF

abundance: once
v_gene: TRBV4-1
j_gene: TRBJ2-2
d_gene: TRBD2
CDR3nt: TGCGCCAGCAGCCGGCCGGGACTAGCGGGACCGAACACCGGGGAGCTGTTTTTT
CDR3aa: CASSRPGLAGPNTGELFF

abundance: NA
v_gene: TRBV30
j_gene: TRBJ1-1
d_gene: NA
CDR3nt: TGTGCCTGGACAACCGGGTATATGAACACTGAAGCTTTCTTT
CDR3aa: CAWTTGYMNTEAFF

abundance: few
v_gene: TRBV27
j_gene: TRBJ1-1
d_gene: NA
CDR3nt: TGTGCCAGCAGGGAGATAGGGAGGAGGGCTGAAGCTTTCTTT
CDR3aa: CASREIGRRAEAFF

abundance: once
v_gene: TRBV27
j_gene: TRBJ1-1
d_gene: TRBD1
CDR3nt: TGTGCCAGCAGTCAGGGGATTACAGGGGCCCCTGAAGCTTTCTTT
CDR3aa: CASSQGITGAPEAFF

abundance: NA
v_gene: TRBV19
j_gene: TRBJ2-3
d_gene: TRBD2
CDR3nt: TGTGCCAGTAGCAGGGAGGGTAAGGCAGATACGCAGTATTTT
CDR3aa: CASSREGKADTQYF

abundance: NA
v_gene: TRBV7-9
j_gene: TRBJ1-1
d_gene: TRBD1
CDR3nt: TGTGCCAGCAGCGGAGGACAGGGGGCGTGGGAAGCTTTCTTT
CDR3aa: CASSGGQGAWEAFF

abundance: once
v_gene: TRBV19
j_gene: TRBJ1-5
d_gene: NA
CDR3nt: TGTGCCAGTAGGATCTTACACACGAACAATCAGCCCCAGCATTTT
CDR3aa: CASRILHTNNQPQHF

abundance: NA
v_gene: TRBV28
j_gene: TRBJ2-3
d_gene: TRBD2
CDR3nt: TGTGCCAGCATGGAGAATACGGGCGGGAGAGGGGCAGATACGCAGTATTTT
CDR3aa: CASMENTGGRGADTQYF

abundance: NA
v_gene: TRBV27
j_gene: TRBJ1-2
d_gene: NA
CDR3nt: TGTGCCAGCAGTCCACGGTTCGGTGGTGGCTACACCTTC
CDR3aa: CASSPRFGGGYTF

abundance: NA
v_gene: TRBV27
j_gene: TRBJ2-7
d_gene: TRBD2
CDR3nt: TGTGCCAGCAGTTTACTGACTAGCGGGAGCGACGAGCAGTACTTC
CDR3aa: CASSLLTSGSDEQYF

abundance: NA
v_gene: TRBV9
j_gene: TRBJ2-5
d_gene: TRBD2
CDR3nt: TGTGCCAGCAGCGTCCTAGCGGGGGGGGGAGGATTGGAGACCCAGTACTTC
CDR3aa: CASSVLAGGGGLETQYF

abundance: NA
v_gene: TRBV6-1
j_gene: TRBJ1-4
d_gene: TRBD1
CDR3nt: TGTGCCAGCAGCGGACAGGATACTACTAATGAAAAACTGTTTTTT
CDR3aa: CASSGQDTTNEKLFF

abundance: NA
v_gene: TRBV11-2
j_gene: TRBJ2-1
d_gene: NA
CDR3nt: TGTGCCAGCAGAGAGGCAGGGGTCTCCTACAATGAGCAGTTCTTC
CDR3aa: CASREAGVSYNEQFF

abundance: NA
v_gene: TRBV7-2
j_gene: TRBJ1-6
d_gene: NA
CDR3nt: TGTGCCAGCAGCTTAGAGGCAGGCGATAATTCACCCCTCCACTTT
CDR3aa: CASSLEAGDNSPLHF

abundance: NA
v_gene: TRBV5-6
j_gene: TRBJ2-1
d_gene: NA
CDR3nt: TGTGCCAGCAGCTTGGAATTGCGATCCTACAATGAGCAGTTCTTC
CDR3aa: CASSLELRSYNEQFF

abundance: NA
v_gene: TRBV6-1
j_gene: TRBJ2-2
d_gene: NA
CDR3nt: TGTGCCAGCAGTGGCGGAACTAGGCGCACCGGGGAGCTGTTTTTT
CDR3aa: CASSGGTRRTGELFF

abundance: NA
v_gene: TRBV5-5
j_gene: TRBJ1-2
d_gene: NA
CDR3nt: TGTGCCAGCAGCACGAGGCACTACTATGGCTACACCTTC
CDR3aa: CASSTRHYYGYTF

abundance: NA
v_gene: TRBV28
j_gene: TRBJ2-5
d_gene: TRBD2
CDR3nt: TGTGCCAGCAGTTTAAGTCCGGGACTAGGTTCATTTTCGGAGACCCAGTACTTC
CDR3aa: CASSLSPGLGSFSETQYF

abundance: NA
v_gene: TRBV19
j_gene: TRBJ1-2
d_gene: NA
CDR3nt: TGTGCCAGTAGTATCTCAGGAATCTATGGCTACACCTTC
CDR3aa: CASSISGIYGYTF

abundance: NA
v_gene: TRBV19
j_gene: TRBJ2-3
d_gene: NA
CDR3nt: TGTGCAACAGGGTCAAGGGGCACAGATACGCAGTATTTT
CDR3aa: CATGSRGTDTQYF

abundance: NA
v_gene: TRBV7-2
j_gene: TRBJ1-2
d_gene: TRBD1
CDR3nt: TGTGCCAGCAGCCTAAGACAGGGCGCATATGGCTACACCTTC
CDR3aa: CASSLRQGAYGYTF

abundance: NA
v_gene: TRBV9
j_gene: TRBJ2-3
d_gene: TRBD2
CDR3nt: TGTGCCAGCACCTTAGCGGGCCATGTTACAGATACGCAGTATTTT
CDR3aa: CASTLAGHVTDTQYF

abundance: once
v_gene: TRBV9
j_gene: TRBJ2-3
d_gene: NA
CDR3nt: TGTGCCAGCAGCGCCAGCGGATTGGGGGATACGCAGTATTTT
CDR3aa: CASSASGLGDTQYF